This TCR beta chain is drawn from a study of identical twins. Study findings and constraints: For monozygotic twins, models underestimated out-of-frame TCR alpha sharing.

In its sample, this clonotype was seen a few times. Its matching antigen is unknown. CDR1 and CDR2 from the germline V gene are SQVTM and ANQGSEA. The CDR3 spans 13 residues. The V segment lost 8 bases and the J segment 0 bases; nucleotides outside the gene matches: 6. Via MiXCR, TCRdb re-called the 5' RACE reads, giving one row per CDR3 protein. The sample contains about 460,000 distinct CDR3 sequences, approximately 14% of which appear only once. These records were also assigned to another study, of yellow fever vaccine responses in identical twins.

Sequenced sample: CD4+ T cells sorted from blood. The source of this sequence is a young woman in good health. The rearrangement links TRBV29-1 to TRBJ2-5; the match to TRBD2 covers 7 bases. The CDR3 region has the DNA TGCAGCTCACGGCGGGGGTACCAAGAGACCCAGTACTTC. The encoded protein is CSSRRGYQETQYF.